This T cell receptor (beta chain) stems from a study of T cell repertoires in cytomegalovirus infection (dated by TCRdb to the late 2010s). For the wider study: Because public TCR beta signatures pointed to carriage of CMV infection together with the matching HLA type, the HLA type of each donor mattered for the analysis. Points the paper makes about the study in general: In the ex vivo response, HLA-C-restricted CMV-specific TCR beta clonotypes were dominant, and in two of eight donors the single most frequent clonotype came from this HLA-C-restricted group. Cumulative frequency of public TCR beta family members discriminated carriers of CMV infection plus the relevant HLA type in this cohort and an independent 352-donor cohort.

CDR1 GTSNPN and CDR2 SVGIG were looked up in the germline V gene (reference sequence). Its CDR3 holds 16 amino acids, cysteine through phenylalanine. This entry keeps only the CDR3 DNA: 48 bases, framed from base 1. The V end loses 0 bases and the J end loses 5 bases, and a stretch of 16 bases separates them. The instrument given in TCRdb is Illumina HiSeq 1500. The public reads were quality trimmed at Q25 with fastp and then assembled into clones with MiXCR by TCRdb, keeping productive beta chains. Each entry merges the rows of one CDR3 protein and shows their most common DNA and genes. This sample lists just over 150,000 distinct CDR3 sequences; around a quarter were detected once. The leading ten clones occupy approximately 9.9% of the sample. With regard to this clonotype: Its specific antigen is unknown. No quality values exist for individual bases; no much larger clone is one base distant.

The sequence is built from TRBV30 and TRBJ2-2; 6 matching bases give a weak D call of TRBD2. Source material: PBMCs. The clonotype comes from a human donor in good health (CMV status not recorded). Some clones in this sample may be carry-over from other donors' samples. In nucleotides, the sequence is TGTGCCTGGAGTGTTTTGGGAGGAAAATCGACCGGGGAGCTGTTTTTT. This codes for CAWSVLGGKSTGELFF.